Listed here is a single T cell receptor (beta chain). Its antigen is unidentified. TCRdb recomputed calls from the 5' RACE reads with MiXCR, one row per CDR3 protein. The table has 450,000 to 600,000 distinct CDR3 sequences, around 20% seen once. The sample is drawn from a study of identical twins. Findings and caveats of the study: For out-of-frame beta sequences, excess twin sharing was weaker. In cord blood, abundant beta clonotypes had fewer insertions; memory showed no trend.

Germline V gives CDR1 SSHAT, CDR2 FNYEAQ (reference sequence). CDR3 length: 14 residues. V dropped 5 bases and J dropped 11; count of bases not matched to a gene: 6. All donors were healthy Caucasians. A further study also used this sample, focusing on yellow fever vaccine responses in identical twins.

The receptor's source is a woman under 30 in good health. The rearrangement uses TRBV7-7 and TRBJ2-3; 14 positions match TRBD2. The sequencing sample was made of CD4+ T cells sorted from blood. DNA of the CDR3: TGTGCCAGCAGCCTCGGGACTAGCGGGAGCTTGCAGTATTTT. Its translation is CASSLGTSGSLQYF.